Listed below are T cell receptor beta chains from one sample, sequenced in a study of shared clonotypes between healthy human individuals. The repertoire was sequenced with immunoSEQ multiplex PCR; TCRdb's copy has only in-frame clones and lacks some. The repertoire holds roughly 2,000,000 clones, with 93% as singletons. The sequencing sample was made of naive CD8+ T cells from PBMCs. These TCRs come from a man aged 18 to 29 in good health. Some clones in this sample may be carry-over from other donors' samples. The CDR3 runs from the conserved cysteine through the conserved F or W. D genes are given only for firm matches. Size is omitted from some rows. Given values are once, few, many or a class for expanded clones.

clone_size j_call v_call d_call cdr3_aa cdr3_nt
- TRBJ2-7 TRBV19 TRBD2 CASSPTSVVEQYF TGTGCCAGTAGTCCGACTAGCGTAGTCGAGCAGTACTTC
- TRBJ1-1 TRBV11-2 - CASNPYGVGNTEAFF TGTGCCAGCAACCCGTACGGGGTGGGGAACACTGAAGCTTTCTTT
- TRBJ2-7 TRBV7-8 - CASSQAGDSYEQYF TGTGCCAGCAGCCAGGCAGGGGACTCCTACGAGCAGTACTTC
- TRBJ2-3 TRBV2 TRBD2 CASSESLAGVDTQYF TGTGCCAGCAGTGAAAGCCTAGCGGGAGTTGATACGCAGTATTTT
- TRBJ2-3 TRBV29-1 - CRGAGGAPDTQYF TGCAGGGGGGCAGGGGGGGCCCCAGATACGCAGTATTTT
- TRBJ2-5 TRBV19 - CASSERVVRRETQYF TGTGCCAGTAGTGAACGGGTAGTCCGGAGAGAGACCCAGTACTTC
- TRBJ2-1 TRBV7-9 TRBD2 CASSPTSGRGWDEQFF TGTGCCAGCAGCCCGACTAGCGGGAGAGGTTGGGATGAGCAGTTCTTC
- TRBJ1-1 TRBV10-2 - CASSLTASEAFF TGCGCCAGCAGCCTGACAGCCTCTGAAGCTTTCTTT
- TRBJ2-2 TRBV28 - CASSFVGGITGELFF TGTGCCAGCAGTTTTGTTGGGGGAATCACCGGGGAGCTGTTTTTT
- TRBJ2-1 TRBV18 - CASQGTESYNEQFF TGTGCCAGCCAGGGTACAGAGTCCTACAATGAGCAGTTCTTC
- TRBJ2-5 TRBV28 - CASSSISGKETQYF TGTGCCAGCAGTTCCATTAGCGGCAAAGAGACCCAGTACTTC
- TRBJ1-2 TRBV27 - CASSLSAGEVGYGYTF TGTGCCAGCAGTTTATCGGCAGGGGAAGTCGGCTATGGCTACACCTTC
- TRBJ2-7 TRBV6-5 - CASSYKNSYEQYF TGTGCCAGCAGTTATAAGAACTCCTACGAGCAGTACTTC
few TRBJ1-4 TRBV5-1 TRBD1 CASSHNRGMEKLFF TGCGCCAGCAGCCACAACAGGGGAATGGAAAAACTGTTTTTT
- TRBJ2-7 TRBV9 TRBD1 CASSKRQGSSYEQYF TGTGCCAGCAGCAAGAGACAGGGGAGCTCCTACGAGCAGTACTTC
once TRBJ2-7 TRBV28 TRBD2 CASSLYWRVAGASYEQYF TGTGCCAGCAGTTTATATTGGAGGGTAGCGGGGGCATCCTACGAGCAGTACTTC
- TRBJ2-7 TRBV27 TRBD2 CASSFGSGRALREQYF TGTGCCAGCAGTTTTGGGAGCGGGAGGGCCCTGAGGGAGCAGTACTTC
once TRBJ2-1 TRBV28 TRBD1 CASSLYRAGGDEQFF TGTGCCAGCAGTTTATATCGGGCAGGGGGCGATGAGCAGTTCTTC
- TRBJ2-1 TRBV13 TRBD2 CASSLESPAGAEQFF TGTGCCAGCAGCTTAGAGTCCCCTGCGGGAGCTGAGCAGTTCTTC
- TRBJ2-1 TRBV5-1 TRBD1 CASSSQGFDSYNEQFF TGCGCCAGCAGCTCACAGGGGTTTGACTCCTACAATGAGCAGTTCTTC
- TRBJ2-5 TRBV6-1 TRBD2 CASSEVAPSGAQETQYF TGTGCCAGCAGTGAAGTGGCGCCTAGCGGGGCCCAAGAGACCCAGTACTTC
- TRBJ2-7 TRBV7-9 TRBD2 CASSFSGSSEQYF TGTGCCAGCAGCTTTAGCGGGAGTAGCGAGCAGTACTTC
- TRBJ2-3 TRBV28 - CASSPMSPGTQYF TGTGCCAGCAGTCCCATGTCGCCTGGTACGCAGTATTTT
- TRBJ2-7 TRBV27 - CASSLVGSVYEQYF TGTGCCAGCAGTTTAGTCGGGAGTGTGTACGAGCAGTACTTC
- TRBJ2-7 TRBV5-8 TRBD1 CASSLVGDRATYEQYF TGTGCCAGCAGCTTGGTGGGGGACAGGGCAACCTACGAGCAGTACTTC
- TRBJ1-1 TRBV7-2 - CASSAWAVNTEAFF TGTGCCAGCAGCGCCTGGGCTGTTAACACTGAAGCTTTCTTT
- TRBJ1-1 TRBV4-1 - CASSQAENMNTEAFF TGCGCCAGCAGCCAAGCAGAGAACATGAACACTGAAGCTTTCTTT
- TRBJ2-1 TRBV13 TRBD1 CASSPDGQGARDEQFF TGTGCCAGCAGCCCCGACGGACAGGGGGCGCGAGATGAGCAGTTCTTC
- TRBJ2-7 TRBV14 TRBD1 CASSQESRHSEGAYEQYF TGTGCCAGCAGCCAAGAGTCTCGGCACTCCGAGGGGGCATACGAGCAGTACTTC
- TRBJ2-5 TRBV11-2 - CASREIGGGKETQYF TGTGCCAGCCGAGAGATAGGAGGGGGAAAAGAGACCCAGTACTTC
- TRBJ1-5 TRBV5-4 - CASSSDFGINQPQHF TGTGCCAGCAGCTCCGACTTCGGGATCAATCAGCCCCAGCATTTT
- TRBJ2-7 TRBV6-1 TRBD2 CASGAGGSYEQYF TGTGCCAGCGGCGCGGGAGGCTCCTACGAGCAGTACTTC
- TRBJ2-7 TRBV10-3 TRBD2 CAISGVGGRDGGEQYF TGTGCCATCAGTGGGGTCGGCGGGAGGGACGGGGGCGAGCAGTACTTC
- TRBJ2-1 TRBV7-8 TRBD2 CASSRGAGGLDEQFF TGTGCCAGCAGCCGAGGGGCGGGAGGGTTGGATGAGCAGTTCTTC
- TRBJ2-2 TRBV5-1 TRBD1 CASSGMTGVTGELFF TGCGCCAGCAGCGGAATGACAGGGGTGACCGGGGAGCTGTTTTTT